These 29 T cell receptor beta chains came from one sample sequenced in a study of blood T cell repertoires in COVID-19. Measured with immunoSEQ multiplex PCR; TCRdb has only the in-frame clones, and not every one. This sample has about 120,000 clones, with roughly 90% found just once. The specimen sequenced was peripheral blood. These TCRs come from a man in his forties with acute or convalescent COVID-19.

The chain recombines TRBV6-5 with TRBJ1-2; TRBD1 might be the D (5 bases). The CDR3 is 14 residues long. V was shortened by 2 bases and J by 8 bases, with 15 bases between the two germline ends. Looked up from germline, CDR1 is MNHEY and CDR2 is SVGAGI. The CDR3 DNA reads as TGTGCCAGCAGTTACCTCATGGGGACTGGGGGCTACACCTTC. This codes for CASSYLMGTGGYTF.

The chain couples TRBV7-2 to TRBJ2-5, with D possibly being TRBD1 (7 bases). Per germline, CDR1 SGHTA and CDR2 FQGNSA. V was clipped by 5 bases and J by 7 bases, with 20 bases between them. The CDR3 sequence is 15 residues long. The CDR3 sequence is CASSPGDSRRGTQYF. In DNA, the CDR3 is TGTGCCAGCAGCCCGGGGGACAGCCGAAGAGGGACCCAGTACTTC.

The CDR3 DNA sequence: TGTGCCACCGAAAGCGGGAGGGTGGGGGAGACCCAGTACTTC. Translated: CATESGRVGETQYF. The chain joins TRBV24-1 to TRBJ2-5; 10 bases map to TRBD2. CDR1 KGHDR and CDR2 SFDVKD come from the germline V gene. Trimming at V came to 9 bases and at J to 5 bases, leaving 8 bases not matched to a gene. The CDR3 is made up of 14 amino acids.

This CDR3 is CAISGLAGGFYNEQFF. Here the CDR3 DNA reads TGTGCCATCAGCGGACTAGCGGGGGGGTTCTACAATGAGCAGTTCTTC. V is TRBV10-3 and J is TRBJ2-1; 15 nucleotides line up with TRBD2. The junction had 3 bases not matched to a gene; V was cut back by 6 bases and J by 3 bases. CDR1 and CDR2 from the germline V gene are ENHRY and SYGVKD. The CDR3 covers 16 residues.

This chain's CDR3 is CASSLQVNTGELFF. CDR3 in DNA: TGTGCCAGCAGCTTACAGGTTAACACCGGGGAGCTGTTTTTT. V and J are TRBV7-3 and TRBJ2-2; unclear D gene. Per the germline V gene, CDR1 is SGHTA and CDR2 is FQGTGA. This CDR3 has 14 residues. Trimming removed 2 bases at V and 2 bases at J, with 6 bases between.

The chain links TRBV4-2 to TRBJ1-2; D might be TRBD1 (5 bases). Germline CDR1 reads LGHNA; CDR2 reads YNFKEQ. The CDR3 loop spans 15 amino acids. Trimming took 3 bases from V and 8 from J, leaving 19 bases between them. The CDR3 loop is CASSQSLDSRTGYTF. CDR3 nucleotides: TGTGCCAGCAGCCAGAGCCTAGACAGCCGAACCGGCTACACCTTC.

The V call is TRBV5-6, the J call TRBJ1-2, with 8 positions matching TRBD1. With 3 bases clipped from V and 13 bases from J, the junction kept 11 bases outside the gene matches. The CDR3 length is 13 residues. Germline-derived CDR1 and CDR2 are SGHDT and YYEEEE. CDR3 in DNA: TGTGCCAGCAGCTGGGGAACGACAGGGGTAGGCACCTTC. Amino acid sequence: CASSWGTTGVGTF. Drawing the rest from reference TRBV5-6 and TRBJ1-2, the complete variable domain is DAGVTQSPTHLIKTRGQQVTLRCSPKSGHDTVSWYQQALGQGPQFIFQYYEEEERQRGNFPDRFSGHQFPNYSSELNVNALLLGDSALYLCASSWGTTGVGTFGSGTRLTVV.

The chain combines TRBV30 with TRBJ1-2; D is possibly TRBD1 (6 bases). This CDR3 has 11 residues. Trimming removed 5 bases from V and 8 bases from J, with 12 bases in between. Germline CDR1 is GTSNPN and CDR2 is SVGIG (reference sequence). The CDR3 reads CAWGGHPGYTF. In nucleotides, the CDR3 is TGTGCCTGGGGGGGACACCCCGGCTACACCTTC.

The chain employs TRBV15 and TRBJ1-2, with TRBD1 as a possible D gene (5 bases). Trimming removed 1 base at V and 8 bases at J, with 14 bases between. This CDR3 has 14 residues. Germline assignment: CDR1 LNHNV and CDR2 YYDKDF (reference sequence). The DNA for the CDR3 is TGTGCCACCAGCAGAGCTGGGGCAGCGGGGGGCTACACCTTC. It codes for CATSRAGAAGGYTF.

V is TRBV19 and J is TRBJ2-3; a weak D match, TRBD2 (5 bases). V was trimmed by 3 bases and J by 4 bases, leaving 8 bases between them. This CDR3 comprises 13 residues. Germline CDR1 reads LNHDA; CDR2 reads SQIVND (reference sequence). CDR3 amino acids: CASSMDFPDTQYF. CDR3 nucleotide sequence: TGTGCCAGTAGTATGGACTTCCCAGATACGCAGTATTTT.

V gene TRBV30 combines with J gene TRBJ1-6; tentatively, D is TRBD1 (6 bases). CDR3 length: 14 amino acids. The ends were cut back, 1 base at V and 10 bases at J, with 14 bases in the middle. Germline V lookup: CDR1 GTSNPN, CDR2 SVGIG (reference sequence). DNA for the CDR3: TGTGCCTGGAGTGGGACACGGGGGGCGTCACCCCTCCACTTT. It yields the protein CAWSGTRGASPLHF.

The chain recombines TRBV3-1 (or the pseudogene TRBV3-2) with TRBJ1-2; D possibly corresponds to TRBD1 (6 bases). The CDR3 has 13 amino acids. V lost 5 bases and J lost 3, with 10 bases in between. CDR1 is LGHDT, CDR2 YNNKEL, per germline (reference sequence). The CDR3 loop is CASSKTGYYGYTF. CDR3 in DNA: TGTGCCAGCAGCAAAACAGGGTACTATGGCTACACCTTC.

The chain has TRBV4-1 and TRBJ1-1; 7 nucleotides align to TRBD1. This CDR3 has 14 residues. From germline, CDR1 is MGHRA and CDR2 YSYEKL. With 4 bases clipped from V and 4 bases from J, the junction kept 6 bases outside the gene matches. CDR3 DNA: TGCGCCAGCAGCCTAAGACAGGGTAGCACTGAAGCTTTCTTT. It codes for CASSLRQGSTEAFF.

The CDR3 DNA reads as TGTGCCAGCAGCCCAACGGGGGTCTACGAGCAGTACTTC. Encoded protein: CASSPTGVYEQYF. The chain is built from TRBV9 and TRBJ2-7, with TRBD2 as a possible D gene (6 bases). The CDR3 has 13 residues. With 4 bases removed from V and 3 bases from J, the gap between germline ends came to 11 bases. CDR1 SGDLS and CDR2 YYNGEE come from the germline V gene.

Details on this clone: One junction end disagrees with the germline gene, perhaps due to a read error. The rearrangement links TRBV7-7 to TRBJ2-2; 7 positions agree with TRBD2. This CDR3 has 15 amino acids. The germline CDR1 and CDR2 sequences are SSHAT and FNYEAQ (reference sequence). The CDR3 here is CASSLVGGGVGELFF. The CDR3 DNA sequence: TGTGCTAGCAGCTTAGTCGGCGGGGGTGTCGGGGAGCTGTTTTTT.

This chain links TRBV18 with TRBJ2-7, with TRBD2 matching over 8 bases. The CDR3 runs 14 residues. From germline, CDR1 is KGHSH and CDR2 LQKENI. V gave up 3 bases and J gave up 5 bases; unmatched junction bases: 6. Written as DNA, the CDR3 is TGTGCCAGCTCACCCCCGGGAGGGATGAACGAGCAGTACTTC. Translated: CASSPPGGMNEQYF. The variable domain in full, with the rest retrieved from reference TRBV18 and TRBJ2-7, is NAGVMQNPRHLVRRRGQEARLRCSPMKGHSHVYWYRQLPEEGLKFMVYLQKENIIDESGMPKERFSAEFPKEGPSILRIQQVVRGDSAAYFCASSPPGGMNEQYFGPGTRLTVT.

The V and J genes are TRBV7-9 and TRBJ2-7; possible D gene TRBD1, 6 bases. The germline V and J ends were trimmed by 3 bases and 4 bases, with 13 bases remaining between them. Germline CDR1 SEHNR, CDR2 FQNEAQ (reference sequence). The CDR3 contains 14 residues. The CDR3 DNA reads as TGTGCCAGCAGCTTTCTTGAAAGGGGGTACGAGCAGTACTTC. This codes for CASSFLERGYEQYF.

The J gene is TRBJ1-1, the V gene TRBV5-4, with a possible D match to TRBD1 (6 bases). With 0 bases removed from V and 1 base from J, the gap between germline ends came to 7 bases. In germline, CDR1 is SGHNT, CDR2 YYREEE (reference sequence). This CDR3 is 14 amino acids long. CDR3 sequence reads: CASSLGGPNTEAFF. For the CDR3, the DNA is TGTGCCAGCAGCTTGGGGGGGCCGAACACTGAAGCTTTCTTT. The complete variable domain, with remaining parts taken from reference TRBV5-4 and TRBJ1-1, reads ETGVTQSPTHLIKTRGQQVTLRCSSQSGHNTVSWYQQALGQGPQFIFQYYREEENGRGNFPPRFSGLQFPNYSSELNVNALELDDSALYLCASSLGGPNTEAFFGQGTRLTVV.

The chain combines TRBV19 with TRBJ1-5; D may be TRBD1 (5 bases). CDR3 length equals 13 residues. V was trimmed by 3 bases and J by 7 bases, leaving 10 bases between them. Germline V gene sequence: CDR1 LNHDA, CDR2 SQIVND (reference sequence). CDR3 loop: CASSIARGQPQHF. The CDR3, as DNA: TGTGCCAGTAGTATCGCAAGGGGACAGCCCCAGCATTTT.

CDR3 residues: CASSQTGNTDTQYF. DNA for the CDR3: TGTGCCAGCAGCCAGACAGGGAACACAGATACGCAGTATTTT. The chain joins TRBV7-8 to TRBJ2-3, with TRBD1 identical over 7 bases. Germline V lookup: CDR1 SGHVS, CDR2 FQNEAQ. Unmatched junction bases numbered 4, after V lost 5 bases and J lost 2 bases. The CDR3 runs to 14 residues.

V gene TRBV21-1 combines with J gene TRBJ1-1; the table's D call of TRBD1 was not tested on the DNA. TRBV21-1 is listed as a pseudogene. CDR3 length: 16 residues. The CDR3 DNA reads TGTGCCAGCAGCAAACAAAACGACAGGGAGAACACTGAAGCTTTCTTT. It is translated as CASSKQNDRENTEAFF.

The chain joins TRBV2 to TRBJ1-6; D is undetermined. V lost 2 bases and J 0 bases, leaving 8 bases between the germline ends. CDR3 size: 16 residues. Germline CDR1 reads SNHLY; CDR2 reads FYNNEI. CDR3 nucleotides: TGTGCCAGCAGTGAAAGATCCAGCTCCTATAATTCACCCCTCCACTTT. It translates to CASSERSSSYNSPLHF.

The chain employs TRBV5-8 and TRBJ2-2, with 7 bases identical to TRBD1. This CDR3 has 15 amino acids. The germline V gene encodes CDR1 SGHTS and CDR2 YDEGEE. The ends lost 4 bases at V and 7 bases at J; junction bases unmatched: 10. The CDR3 bases are TGTGCCAGCAGCCGTACAGGGGTCTGGGGCGGGGAGCTGTTTTTT. Translated: CASSRTGVWGGELFF.

V is TRBV27 and J is TRBJ1-2, with 7 positions matching TRBD1. From germline, CDR1 is MNHEY and CDR2 SMNVEV (reference sequence). V shed 5 bases and J 5 bases; nucleotides not matched to a gene: 5. The CDR3 length is 13 residues. Here the CDR3 reads CASSLRDSYGYTF. The CDR3 region has the DNA TGTGCCAGCAGTCTCCGGGACAGTTATGGCTACACCTTC.

V is TRBV19 and J is TRBJ1-5; tentative D call: TRBD1 (6 bases). Per the germline V gene, CDR1 is LNHDA and CDR2 is SQIVND (reference sequence). The ends were cut back, 7 bases at V and 2 bases at J, with 9 bases in the middle. The CDR3 consists of 13 residues. The CDR3 DNA is TGTGCCAGTACCAGACAGGGCAATCAGCCCCAGCATTTT. The encoded protein is CASTRQGNQPQHF.

The chain links TRBV10-3 to TRBJ1-1; the D is unclear. CDR3 length: 11 residues. The germline V gene encodes CDR1 ENHRY and CDR2 SYGVKD. V was shortened by 4 bases and J by 8 bases, with 8 bases between the two germline ends. The DNA for the CDR3 is TGTGCCATCAGTGGGACTCTAGAAGCTTTCTTT. Protein sequence: CAISGTLEAFF.

The chain joins TRBV5-6 to TRBJ2-1; 9 bases line up with TRBD1. Germline V gene lookup returns CDR1 SGHDT and CDR2 YYEEEE. The CDR3 contains 16 residues. V was clipped by 0 bases and J by 3 bases; unmatched bases: 4. The CDR3 is CASSLEYRGLYNEQFF. CDR3 nucleotides: TGTGCCAGCAGCTTGGAATACAGGGGGCTCTACAATGAGCAGTTCTTC.

The J gene is TRBJ2-7, the V gene TRBV11-3, with D maybe TRBD1 (6 bases). The CDR3 contains 14 residues. The V end was cut by 2 bases, the J end by 1 base, with 9 bases between. Per germline, CDR1 SGHNT and CDR2 YENEEA. CDR3 DNA sequence: TGTGCCAGCAGCTTATCAGGGGAATCCTACGAGCAGTACTTC. Its translation: CASSLSGESYEQYF.

The V gene is TRBV6-5, the J gene TRBJ1-6, with TRBD1 matching 8 bases. Germline V gives CDR1 MNHEY, CDR2 SVGAGI. The CDR3 has 15 residues. The J segment lost 9 bases and the V segment lost 7 bases, leaving 11 bases of the junction unmatched. The CDR3 spells CASTTERQGISPLHF. The DNA for the CDR3 is TGTGCCAGCACAACCGAGAGACAGGGGATTTCACCCCTCCACTTT.